Listed below are T cell receptor beta chains from one sample, sequenced in a study of cytomegalovirus exposure and HLA in healthy donors. TCRdb's copy holds only in-frame clones and misses some; the assay was immunoSEQ multiplex PCR. The sample has over 150,000 clones, roughly 73% seen once. Sequencing was carried out using PBMCs. The receptors come from a male donor in good health and CMV-seronegative. Each CDR3 is given with its conserved first and last residue. D genes are given only for firm matches. Where a row states a size, it is once, few, many or the class of an expanded clone; other rows omit it.

>TRBV27|-|16|TRBD1|TRBJ2-1
CASSLIGTGGYNEQFF
TGTGCCAGCAGTTTGATTGGGACAGGGGGGTACAATGAGCAGTTCTTC
>TRBV2|-|15|-|TRBJ1-4
CASSGDRQAGEKLFF
TGTGCCAGCAGCGGTGACCGACAGGCTGGAGAAAAACTGTTTTTT
>TRBV4-1|-|15|-|TRBJ1-1
CASSPGGLMNTEAFF
TGCGCCAGCAGCCCCGGAGGACTCATGAACACTGAAGCTTTCTTT
>TRBV5-4|-|15|TRBD1|TRBJ2-7
CASSVMSRGPHEQYF
TGTGCCAGCAGCGTCATGTCCAGGGGGCCCCACGAGCAGTACTTC
>TRBV19|-|14|-|TRBJ2-3
CASSIGGGTDTQYF
TGTGCCAGTAGTATAGGGGGCGGCACAGATACGCAGTATTTT
>TRBV7-3|few|18|TRBD2|TRBJ2-5
CASSLALAGGPREKTQYF
TGTGCCAGCAGCTTAGCCCTAGCGGGAGGGCCTCGAGAAAAGACCCAGTACTTC
>TRBV25-1|-|14|TRBD1|TRBJ2-7
CASSADRGNNEQYF
TGTGCCAGCAGTGCAGACAGGGGGAACAACGAGCAGTACTTC
>TRBV7-9|-|12|-|TRBJ2-2
CAQSGLTGELFF
TGTGCCCAAAGCGGGCTCACCGGGGAGCTGTTTTTT
>TRBV28|-|14|-|TRBJ2-1
CASRPGTSYNEQFF
TGTGCCAGCAGACCAGGGACTTCCTACAATGAGCAGTTCTTC
>TRBV6-1|-|13|-|TRBJ2-7
CASKESSLYEQYF
TGTGCCAGCAAGGAGAGCAGCCTATACGAGCAGTACTTC
>TRBV7-6|-|13|TRBD2|TRBJ2-2
CASSARGAGELFF
TGTGCCAGCAGTGCCCGGGGGGCCGGGGAGCTGTTTTTT
>TRBV7-3|-|16|-|TRBJ2-1
CASSLLPADSYNEQFF
TGTGCCAGCAGCTTACTCCCAGCGGACTCCTACAATGAGCAGTTCTTC